What follows describes a single T cell receptor (beta chain). Here immunoSEQ multiplex PCR was the method, and the copy in TCRdb shows in-frame clones only, minus some. The sample lists nearly 350,000 clones; approximately 90% were seen once. The record originates from a study of blood T cell repertoires in COVID-19. The CDR3 contains 16 residues. V was pared by 2 bases and J by 4 bases, with 8 bases of the junction left unmatched. Per germline, CDR1 WNHNN and CDR2 SYGVQD (reference sequence). This chain uses TRBV10-1 with TRBJ2-3; TRBD1 matches 8 bases. Sequencing was performed on peripheral blood. The TCR was taken from a woman between 18 and 29 years old who had recovered from COVID-19. CDR3 sequence (DNA): TGCGCCAGCAGTGAGCACTTTCTACAGGGGGCAGATACGCAGTATTTT. Translating gives CASSEHFLQGADTQYF.